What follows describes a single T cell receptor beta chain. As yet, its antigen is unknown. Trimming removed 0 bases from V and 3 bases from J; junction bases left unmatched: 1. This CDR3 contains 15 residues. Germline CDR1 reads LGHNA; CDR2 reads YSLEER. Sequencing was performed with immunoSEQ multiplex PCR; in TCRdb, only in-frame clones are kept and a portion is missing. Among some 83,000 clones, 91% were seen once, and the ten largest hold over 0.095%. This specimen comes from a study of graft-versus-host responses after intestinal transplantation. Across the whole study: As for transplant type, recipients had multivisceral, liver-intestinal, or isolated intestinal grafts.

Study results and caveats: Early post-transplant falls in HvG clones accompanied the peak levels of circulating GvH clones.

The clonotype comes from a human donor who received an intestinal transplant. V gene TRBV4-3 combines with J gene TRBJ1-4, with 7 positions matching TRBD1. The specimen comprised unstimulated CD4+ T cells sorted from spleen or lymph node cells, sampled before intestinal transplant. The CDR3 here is CASSQEDRPNEKLFF. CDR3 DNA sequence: TGCGCCAGCAGCCAAGAGGACAGGCCTAATGAAAAACTGTTTTTT.